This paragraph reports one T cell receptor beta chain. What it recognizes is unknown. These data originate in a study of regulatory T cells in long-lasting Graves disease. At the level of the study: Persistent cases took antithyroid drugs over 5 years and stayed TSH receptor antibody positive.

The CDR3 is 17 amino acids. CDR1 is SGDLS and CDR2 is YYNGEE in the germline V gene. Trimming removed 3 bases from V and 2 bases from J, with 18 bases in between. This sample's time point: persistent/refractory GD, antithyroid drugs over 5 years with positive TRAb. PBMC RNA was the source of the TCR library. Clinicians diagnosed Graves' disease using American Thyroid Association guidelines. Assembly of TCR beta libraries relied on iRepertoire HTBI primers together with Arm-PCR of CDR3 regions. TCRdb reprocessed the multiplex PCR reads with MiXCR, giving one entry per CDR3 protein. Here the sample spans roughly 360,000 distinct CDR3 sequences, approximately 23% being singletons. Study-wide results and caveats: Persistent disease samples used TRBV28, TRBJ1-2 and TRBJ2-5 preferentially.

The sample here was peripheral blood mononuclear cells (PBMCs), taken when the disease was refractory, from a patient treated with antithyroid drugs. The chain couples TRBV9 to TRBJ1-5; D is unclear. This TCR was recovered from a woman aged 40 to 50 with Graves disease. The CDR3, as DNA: TGTGCCAGCAGCGGCCCAGGACCTTCTCGAGGCAATCAGCCCCAGCATTTT. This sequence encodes CASSGPGPSRGNQPQHF.